Sequencing of this T cell receptor (beta chain) was carried out in a study of cytomegalovirus exposure and HLA in healthy donors. About the research overall: There were about 85 million unique TCRs (from HLA-typed donors) in an early data release.

V was clipped by 5 bases and J by 2 bases, with 7 bases between them. This CDR3 has 14 amino acids. Germline V gene lookup returns CDR1 SGHVS and CDR2 FNYEAQ. Broader study findings: In a later analysis, at a false discovery rate of 0.05, 16,951 TCR beta sequences matched HLA alleles.

In this sample, this clone turned up a few times. The antigen remains unidentified. Researchers ran the PCR with 60 Vbeta and 13 Jbeta primers. The table came from immunoSEQ multiplex PCR; TCRdb's copy has only in-frame clones and leaves some out. The sample holds around 150,000 clones; 65% to 80% are singletons and the top ten take approximately 3%. This receptor was obtained from a male donor in good health and CMV-seronegative. This chain uses TRBV7-6 with TRBJ2-6; D unresolved. Material: PBMCs. The CDR3 bases are TGTGCCAGCAGCCGAGAACCTGGGGCCAACGTCCTGACTTTC. Translation: CASSREPGANVLTF.